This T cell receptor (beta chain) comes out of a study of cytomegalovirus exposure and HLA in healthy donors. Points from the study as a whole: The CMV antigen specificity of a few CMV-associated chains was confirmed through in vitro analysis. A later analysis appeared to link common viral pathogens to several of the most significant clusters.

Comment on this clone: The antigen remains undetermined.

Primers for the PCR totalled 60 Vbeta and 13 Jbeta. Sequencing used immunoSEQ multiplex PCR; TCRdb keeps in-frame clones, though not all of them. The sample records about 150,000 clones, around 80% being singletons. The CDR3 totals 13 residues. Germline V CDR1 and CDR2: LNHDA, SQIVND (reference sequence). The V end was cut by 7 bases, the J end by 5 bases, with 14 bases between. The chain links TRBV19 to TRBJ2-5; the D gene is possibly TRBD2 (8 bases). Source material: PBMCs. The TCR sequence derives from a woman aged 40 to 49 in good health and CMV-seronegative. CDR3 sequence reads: CASTGGGRETQYF. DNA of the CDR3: TGTGCCAGTACGGGAGGGGGCCGGGAGACCCAGTACTTC.